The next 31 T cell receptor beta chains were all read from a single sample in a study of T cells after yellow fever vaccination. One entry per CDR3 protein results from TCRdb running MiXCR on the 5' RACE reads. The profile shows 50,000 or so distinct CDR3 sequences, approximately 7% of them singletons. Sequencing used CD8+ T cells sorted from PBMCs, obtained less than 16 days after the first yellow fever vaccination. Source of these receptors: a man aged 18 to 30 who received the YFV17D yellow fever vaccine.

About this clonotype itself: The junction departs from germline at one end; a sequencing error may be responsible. The CDR3 reads CCARDDLPATNEKLFF. CDR3 bases: TGCTGTGCTAGGGACGACTTGCCCGCAACTAATGAAAAACTGTTTTTT. The rearrangement uses TRBV20-1 and TRBJ1-4; perhaps TRBD1 as D (5 bases). The CDR3 runs to 16 residues. CDR1 DFQATT and CDR2 SNEGSKA come from the germline V gene (reference sequence).

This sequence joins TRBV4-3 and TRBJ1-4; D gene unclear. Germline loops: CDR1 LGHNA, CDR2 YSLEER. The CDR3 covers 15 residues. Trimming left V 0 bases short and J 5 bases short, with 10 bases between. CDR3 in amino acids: CASSQDGRKNEKLFF. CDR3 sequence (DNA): TGCGCCAGCAGCCAAGACGGACGGAAGAATGAAAAACTGTTTTTT.

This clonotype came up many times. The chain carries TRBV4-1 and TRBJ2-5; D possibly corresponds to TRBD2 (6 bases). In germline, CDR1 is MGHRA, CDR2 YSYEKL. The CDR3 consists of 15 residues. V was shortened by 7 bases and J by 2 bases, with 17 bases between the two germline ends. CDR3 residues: CASTPGPAGQETQYF. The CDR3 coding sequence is TGCGCCAGCACACCCGGGCCCGCGGGGCAAGAGACCCAGTACTTC.

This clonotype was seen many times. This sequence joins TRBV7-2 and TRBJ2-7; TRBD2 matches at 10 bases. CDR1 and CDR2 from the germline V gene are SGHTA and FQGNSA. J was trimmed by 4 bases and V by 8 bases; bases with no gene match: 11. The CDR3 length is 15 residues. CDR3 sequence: CASAVSPSGGYEQYF. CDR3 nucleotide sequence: TGTGCCAGCGCGGTTTCCCCTAGCGGGGGATACGAGCAGTACTTC.

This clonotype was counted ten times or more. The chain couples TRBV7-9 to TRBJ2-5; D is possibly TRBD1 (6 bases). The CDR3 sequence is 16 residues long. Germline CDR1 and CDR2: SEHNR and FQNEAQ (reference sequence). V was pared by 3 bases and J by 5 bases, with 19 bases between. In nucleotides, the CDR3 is TGTGCCAGCAGCTTGTCCTGGGACACCCAGGGGGAGACCCAGTACTTC. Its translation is CASSLSWDTQGETQYF.

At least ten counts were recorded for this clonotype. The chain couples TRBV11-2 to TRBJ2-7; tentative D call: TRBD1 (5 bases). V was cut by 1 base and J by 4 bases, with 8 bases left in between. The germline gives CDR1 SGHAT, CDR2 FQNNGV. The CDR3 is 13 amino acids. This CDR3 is CASSLGQLYEQYF. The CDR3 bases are TGTGCCAGCAGCTTAGGACAGCTATACGAGCAGTACTTC.

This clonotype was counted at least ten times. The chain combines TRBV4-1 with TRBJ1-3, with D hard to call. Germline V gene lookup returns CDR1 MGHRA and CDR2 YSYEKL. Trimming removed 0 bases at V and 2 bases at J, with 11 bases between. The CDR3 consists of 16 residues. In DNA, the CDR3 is TGCGCCAGCAGCCAAGACCCCGGGTCGACTGGAAACACCATATATTTT. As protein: CASSQDPGSTGNTIYF.

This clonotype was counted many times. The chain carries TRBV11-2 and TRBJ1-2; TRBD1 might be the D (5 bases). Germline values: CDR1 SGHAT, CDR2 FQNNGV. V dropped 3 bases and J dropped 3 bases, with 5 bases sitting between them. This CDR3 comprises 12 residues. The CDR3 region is CASSLGHYGYTF. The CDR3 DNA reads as TGTGCCAGCAGCTTGGGACACTATGGCTACACCTTC.

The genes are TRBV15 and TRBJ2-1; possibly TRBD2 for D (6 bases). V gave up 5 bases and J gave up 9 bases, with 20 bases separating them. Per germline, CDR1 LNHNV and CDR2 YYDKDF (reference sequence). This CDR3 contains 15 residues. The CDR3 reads CATSGGLGTGAEQFF. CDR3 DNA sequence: TGTGCCACCAGCGGGGGACTGGGGACCGGCGCTGAGCAGTTCTTC.

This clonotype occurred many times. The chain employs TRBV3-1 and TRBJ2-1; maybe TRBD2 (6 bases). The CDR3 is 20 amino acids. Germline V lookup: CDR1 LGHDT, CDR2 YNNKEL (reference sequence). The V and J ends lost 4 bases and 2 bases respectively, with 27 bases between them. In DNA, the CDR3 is TGTGCCAGCAGCCCACGTCTACCCCAAACTAGCCGAACAGCCTACAATGAGCAGTTCTTC. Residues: CASSPRLPQTSRTAYNEQFF.

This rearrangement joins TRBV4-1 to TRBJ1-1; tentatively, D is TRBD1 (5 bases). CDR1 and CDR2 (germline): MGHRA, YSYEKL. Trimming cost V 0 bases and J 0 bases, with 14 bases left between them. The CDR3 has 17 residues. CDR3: CASSQDLQGSMNTEAFF. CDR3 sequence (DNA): TGCGCCAGCAGCCAAGATTTGCAGGGCTCCATGAACACTGAAGCTTTCTTT.

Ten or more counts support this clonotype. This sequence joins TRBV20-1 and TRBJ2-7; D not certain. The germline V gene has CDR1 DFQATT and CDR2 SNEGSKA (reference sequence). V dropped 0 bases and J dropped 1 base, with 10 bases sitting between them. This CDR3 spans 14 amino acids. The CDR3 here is CSARDPAHSYEQYF. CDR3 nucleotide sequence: TGCAGTGCTAGAGATCCGGCGCATTCCTACGAGCAGTACTTC.

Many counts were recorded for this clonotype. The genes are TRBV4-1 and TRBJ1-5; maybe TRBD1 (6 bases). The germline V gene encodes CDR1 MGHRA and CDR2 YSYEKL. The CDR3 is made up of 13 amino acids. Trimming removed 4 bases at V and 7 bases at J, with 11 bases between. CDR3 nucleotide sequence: TGCGCCAGCAGCCCCGACAGGACACAGCCCCAGCATTTT. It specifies CASSPDRTQPQHF.

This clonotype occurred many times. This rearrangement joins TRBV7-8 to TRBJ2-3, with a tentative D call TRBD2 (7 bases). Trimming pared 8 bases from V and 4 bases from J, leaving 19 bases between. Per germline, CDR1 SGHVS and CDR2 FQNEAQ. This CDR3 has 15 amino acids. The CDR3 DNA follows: TGTGCCAGCGAAATGGGGGGGGGCCTTTCAGATACGCAGTATTTT. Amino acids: CASEMGGGLSDTQYF.

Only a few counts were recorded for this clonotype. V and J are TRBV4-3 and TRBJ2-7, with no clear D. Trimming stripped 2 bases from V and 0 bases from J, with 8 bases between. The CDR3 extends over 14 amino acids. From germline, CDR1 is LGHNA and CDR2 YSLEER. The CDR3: CASSQSQSSYEQYF. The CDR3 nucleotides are TGCGCCAGCAGCCAATCCCAGAGCTCCTACGAGCAGTACTTC.

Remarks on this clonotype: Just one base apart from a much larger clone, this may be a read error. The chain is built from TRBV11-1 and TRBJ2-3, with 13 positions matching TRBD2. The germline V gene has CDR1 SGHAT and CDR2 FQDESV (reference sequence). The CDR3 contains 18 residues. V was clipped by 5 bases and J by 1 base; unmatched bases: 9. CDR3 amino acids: CASSTGTSGVLRTDTQYF. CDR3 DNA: TGTGCCAGCAGCACCGGGACTAGCGGGGTTTTGCGCACAGATACGCAGTATTTT.

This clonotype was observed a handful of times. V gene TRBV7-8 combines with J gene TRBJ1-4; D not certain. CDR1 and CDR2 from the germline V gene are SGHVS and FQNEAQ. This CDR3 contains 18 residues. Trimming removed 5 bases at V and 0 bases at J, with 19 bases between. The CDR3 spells CASSPWVAGRATNEKLFF. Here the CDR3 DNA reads TGTGCCAGCAGCCCCTGGGTGGCAGGACGTGCAACTAATGAAAAACTGTTTTTT.

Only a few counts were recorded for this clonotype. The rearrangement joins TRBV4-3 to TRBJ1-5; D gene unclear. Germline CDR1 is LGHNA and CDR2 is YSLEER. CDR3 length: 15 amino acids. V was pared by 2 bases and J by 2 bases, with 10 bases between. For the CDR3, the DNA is TGCGCCAGCAGCCAATCTGACGTCGGCAATCAGCCCCAGCATTTT. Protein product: CASSQSDVGNQPQHF.

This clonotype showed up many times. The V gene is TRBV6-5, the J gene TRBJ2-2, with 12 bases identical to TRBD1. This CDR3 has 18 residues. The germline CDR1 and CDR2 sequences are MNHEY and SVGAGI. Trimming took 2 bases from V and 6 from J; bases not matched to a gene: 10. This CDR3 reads CASSYPDTGQGAAGELFF. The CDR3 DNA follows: TGTGCCAGCAGTTACCCGGATACGGGACAGGGGGCAGCCGGGGAGCTGTTTTTT.

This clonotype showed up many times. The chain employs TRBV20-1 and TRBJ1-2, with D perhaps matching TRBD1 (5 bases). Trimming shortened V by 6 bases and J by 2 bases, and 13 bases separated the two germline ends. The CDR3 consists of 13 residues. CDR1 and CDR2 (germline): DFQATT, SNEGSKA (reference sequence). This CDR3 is CSASPPGNYGYTF. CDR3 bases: TGCAGTGCCTCTCCCCCAGGGAACTATGGCTACACCTTC.

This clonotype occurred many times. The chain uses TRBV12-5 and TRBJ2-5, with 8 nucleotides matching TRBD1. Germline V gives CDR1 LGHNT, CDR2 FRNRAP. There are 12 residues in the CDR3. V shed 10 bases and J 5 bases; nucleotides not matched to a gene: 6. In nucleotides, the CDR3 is TGTGCTACCACAGGGGGTGGGGAGACCCAGTACTTC. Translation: CATTGGGETQYF.

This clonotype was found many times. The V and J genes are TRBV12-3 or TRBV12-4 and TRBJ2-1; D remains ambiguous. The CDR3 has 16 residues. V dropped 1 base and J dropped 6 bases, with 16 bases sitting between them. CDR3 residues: CASSLVLSLDGNEQFF. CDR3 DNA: TGTGCCAGCAGTTTAGTTTTGAGTTTGGACGGCAATGAGCAGTTCTTC.

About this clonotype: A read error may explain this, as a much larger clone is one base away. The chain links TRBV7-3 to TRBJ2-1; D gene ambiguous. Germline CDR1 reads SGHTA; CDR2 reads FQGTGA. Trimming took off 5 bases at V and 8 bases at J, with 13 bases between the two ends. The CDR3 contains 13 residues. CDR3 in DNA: TGTGCCAGCAGCCTAAATCCTGGTGATGAGCAGTTCTTC. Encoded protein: CASSLNPGDEQFF.

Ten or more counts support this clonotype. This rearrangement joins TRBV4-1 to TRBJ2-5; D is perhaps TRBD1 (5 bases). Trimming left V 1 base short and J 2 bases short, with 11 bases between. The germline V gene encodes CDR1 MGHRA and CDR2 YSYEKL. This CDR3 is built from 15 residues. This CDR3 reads CASSQGGWQQETQYF. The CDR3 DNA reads TGCGCCAGCAGCCAAGGGGGCTGGCAGCAAGAGACCCAGTACTTC.

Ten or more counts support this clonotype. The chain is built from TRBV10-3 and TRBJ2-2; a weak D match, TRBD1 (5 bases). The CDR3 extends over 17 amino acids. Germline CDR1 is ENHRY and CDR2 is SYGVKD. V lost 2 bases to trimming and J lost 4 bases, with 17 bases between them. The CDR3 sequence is CAISEQQVSRGTGELFF. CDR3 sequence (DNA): TGTGCCATCAGTGAGCAACAGGTTTCCCGCGGCACCGGGGAGCTGTTTTTT.

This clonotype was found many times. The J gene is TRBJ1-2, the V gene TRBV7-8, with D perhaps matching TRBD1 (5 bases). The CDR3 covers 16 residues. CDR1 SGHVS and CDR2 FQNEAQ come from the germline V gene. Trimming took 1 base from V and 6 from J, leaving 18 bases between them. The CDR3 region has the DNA TGTGCCAGCAGCTTAGAGAAGGAGGGGCGCTTGGATGGCTACACCTTC. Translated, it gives CASSLEKEGRLDGYTF.

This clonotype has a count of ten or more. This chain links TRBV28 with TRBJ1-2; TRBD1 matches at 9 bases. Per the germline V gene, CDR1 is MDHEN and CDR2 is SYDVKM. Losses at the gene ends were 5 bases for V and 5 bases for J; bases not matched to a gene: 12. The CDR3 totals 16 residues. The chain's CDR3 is CASSRLDRGSLYGYTF. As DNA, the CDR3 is TGTGCCAGCAGTAGACTGGACAGGGGATCTCTTTATGGCTACACCTTC.

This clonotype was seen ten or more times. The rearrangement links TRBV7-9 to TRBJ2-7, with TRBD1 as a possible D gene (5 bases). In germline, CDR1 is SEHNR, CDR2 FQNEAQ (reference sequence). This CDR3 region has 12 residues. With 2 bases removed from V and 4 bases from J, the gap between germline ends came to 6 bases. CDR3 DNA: TGTGCCAGCAGCTTAAGGGGTTACGAGCAGTACGTC. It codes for CASSLRGYEQYV.

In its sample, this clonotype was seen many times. The CDR3 reads CASSLDRTYEQYV. The DNA of the CDR3 is TGTGCCAGCAGTTTAGACAGGACCTACGAGCAGTACGTC. The chain recombines TRBV6-2 or TRBV6-3 with TRBJ2-7, with a tentative D call TRBD1 (6 bases). The CDR3 has 13 amino acids. V dropped 4 bases and J dropped 2 bases, with 9 bases sitting between them. CDR1 MNHEY and CDR2 SVGEGT come from the germline V gene.

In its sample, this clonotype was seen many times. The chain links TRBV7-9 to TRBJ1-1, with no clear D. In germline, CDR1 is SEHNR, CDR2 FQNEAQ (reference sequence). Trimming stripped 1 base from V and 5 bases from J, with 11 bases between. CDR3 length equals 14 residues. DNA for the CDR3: TGTGCCAGCAGCTTAGTGTTGGGTGATACTGAAGCTTTCTTT. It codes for CASSLVLGDTEAFF.

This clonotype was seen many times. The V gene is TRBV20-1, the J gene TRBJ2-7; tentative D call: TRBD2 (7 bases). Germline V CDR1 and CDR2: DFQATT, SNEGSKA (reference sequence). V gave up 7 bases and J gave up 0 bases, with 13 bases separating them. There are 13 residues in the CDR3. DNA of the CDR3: TGCAGTGAAAAGGGGGGGAGCTCCTACGAGCAGTACGTC. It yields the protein CSEKGGSSYEQYV.